This TCR beta chain was retrieved from a study of blood T cell repertoires in COVID-19. On the study more broadly: The United States, Italy and Spain were the sources of the acute and convalescent COVID-19 samples. PBMCs, B-cell-depleted T cells, or T cells provided the cDNA or gDNA that made up the material.

Per the study methods: Amplification of reference gene primers was used by the study to estimate nucleated cell counts. The method was immunoSEQ multiplex PCR; TCRdb's version includes in-frame clones alone and lacks a portion of them. V, J and clone size derive from that table, while D and trimming were established from the DNA sequence. This sample carries about 160,000 clones, around 85% of them seen once, and the ten largest clones take about 3.3%. The receptor was isolated from a human donor with acute or convalescent COVID-19. The donor label of this sample is uncertain. Material for sequencing was peripheral blood.

The CDR3 region is CASSRGGNTDTQYF. The CDR3 nucleotides read TGTGCCAGCAGCCGCGGGGGAAACACAGATACGCAGTATTTT. This chain connects TRBV11-3 to TRBJ2-3; 7 nucleotides match TRBD2. CDR1 is SGHNT, CDR2 YENEEA, per germline. The CDR3 sequence is 14 residues long. Unmatched junction bases numbered 4, after V lost 5 bases and J lost 2 bases.